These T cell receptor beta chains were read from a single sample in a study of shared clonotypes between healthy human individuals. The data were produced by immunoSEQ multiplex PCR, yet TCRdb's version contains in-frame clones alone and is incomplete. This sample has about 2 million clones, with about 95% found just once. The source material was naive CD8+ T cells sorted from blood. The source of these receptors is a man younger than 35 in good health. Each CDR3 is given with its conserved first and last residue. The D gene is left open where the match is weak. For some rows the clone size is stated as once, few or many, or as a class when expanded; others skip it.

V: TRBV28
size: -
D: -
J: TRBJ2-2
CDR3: CASSYETGELFF
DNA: TGTGCCAGCAGTTATGAGACCGGGGAGCTGTTTTTT

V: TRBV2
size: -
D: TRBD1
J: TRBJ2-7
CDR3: CASRGPGQGIYEQYF
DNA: TGTGCCTCGAGGGGTCCGGGACAGGGAATTTACGAGCAGTACTTC

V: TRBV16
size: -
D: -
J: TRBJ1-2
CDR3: CASSQDTYSNYGYTF
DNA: TGTGCCAGCAGCCAAGATACGTACAGTAACTATGGCTACACCTTC

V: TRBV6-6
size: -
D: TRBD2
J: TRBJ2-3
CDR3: CASGPTSLSPDTQYF
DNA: TGTGCCAGTGGCCCGACTAGCCTGTCGCCAGATACGCAGTATTTT

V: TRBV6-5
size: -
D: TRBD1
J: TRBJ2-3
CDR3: CASSYGPTGVDTQYF
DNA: TGTGCCAGCAGTTACGGGCCTACAGGGGTAGATACGCAGTATTTT

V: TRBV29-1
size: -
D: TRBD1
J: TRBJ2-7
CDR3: CSVVVPRQGVPYEQYF
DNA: TGCAGCGTTGTTGTTCCGAGACAGGGGGTTCCCTACGAGCAGTACTTC

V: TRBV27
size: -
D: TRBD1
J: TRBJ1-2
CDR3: CATPQGAPNYGYTF
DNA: TGTGCCACACCCCAGGGGGCGCCTAACTATGGCTACACCTTC

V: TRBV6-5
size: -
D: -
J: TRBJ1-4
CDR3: CASSYGPGEKLFF
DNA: TGTGCCAGCAGTTACGGACCGGGGGAAAAACTGTTTTTT

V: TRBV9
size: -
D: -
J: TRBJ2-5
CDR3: CASSPRYQETQYF
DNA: TGTGCCAGCAGCCCTAGGTACCAAGAGACCCAGTACTTC

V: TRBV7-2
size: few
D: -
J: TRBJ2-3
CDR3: CASSLGTDTQYF
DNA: TGTGCCAGCAGCTTGGGCACAGATACGCAGTATTTT

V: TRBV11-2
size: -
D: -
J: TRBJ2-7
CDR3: CASSLGLRGHSYEQYF
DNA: TGTGCCAGCAGCTTAGGACTACGGGGACACTCCTACGAGCAGTACTTC

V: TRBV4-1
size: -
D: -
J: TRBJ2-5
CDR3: CASGWVGETQYF
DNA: TGCGCCAGCGGTTGGGTGGGAGAGACCCAGTACTTC

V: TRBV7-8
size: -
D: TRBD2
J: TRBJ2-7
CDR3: CASSSPGLAGVELVEQYF
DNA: TGTGCCAGCAGCTCTCCGGGACTAGCGGGAGTAGAATTGGTCGAGCAGTACTTC

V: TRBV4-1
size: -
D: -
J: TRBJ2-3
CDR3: CASSQAGASTDTQYF
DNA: TGCGCCAGCAGCCAAGCGGGGGCTAGCACAGATACGCAGTATTTT

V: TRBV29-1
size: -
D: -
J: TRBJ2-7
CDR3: CSVEVGLSYEQYF
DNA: TGCAGCGTTGAGGTGGGGCTTTCCTACGAGCAGTACTTC

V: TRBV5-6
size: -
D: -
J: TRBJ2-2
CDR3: CASSTPSGELFF
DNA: TGTGCCAGCAGCACACCCTCCGGGGAGCTGTTTTTT

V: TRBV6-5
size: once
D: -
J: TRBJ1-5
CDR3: CASSVSRNQPQHF
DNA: TGTGCCAGCAGTGTCAGCCGCAATCAGCCCCAGCATTTT

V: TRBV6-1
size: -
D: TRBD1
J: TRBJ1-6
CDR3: CASRETGANNSPLHF
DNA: TGTGCCAGCAGAGAGACAGGGGCCAATAATTCACCCCTCCACTTT

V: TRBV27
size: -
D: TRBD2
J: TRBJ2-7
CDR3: CASSYRGAYEQYF
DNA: TGTGCCAGCAGTTATCGGGGGGCCTACGAGCAGTACTTC

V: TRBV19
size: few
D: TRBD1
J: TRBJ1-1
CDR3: CASSGTGHTEAFF
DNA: TGTGCCAGTAGTGGGACAGGCCACACTGAAGCTTTCTTT

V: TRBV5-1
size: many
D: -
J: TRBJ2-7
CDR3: CASSLGYEQYF
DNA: TGCGCCAGCAGCTTGGGGTACGAGCAGTACTTC

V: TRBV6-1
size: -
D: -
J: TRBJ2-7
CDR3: CASSEGHGYEQYF
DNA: TGTGCCAGCAGTGAAGGTCATGGATACGAGCAGTACTTC

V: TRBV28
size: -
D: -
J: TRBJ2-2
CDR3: CASSLPGANTGELFF
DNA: TGTGCCAGCAGTTTACCCGGGGCGAACACCGGGGAGCTGTTTTTT

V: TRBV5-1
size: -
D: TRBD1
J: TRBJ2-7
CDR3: CASRPGGDYEQYF
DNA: TGCGCCAGCAGACCAGGGGGCGATTACGAGCAGTACTTC

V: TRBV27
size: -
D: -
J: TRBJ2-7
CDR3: CASSFKGYNPYEQYF
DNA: TGTGCCAGCAGTTTCAAGGGTTACAACCCCTACGAGCAGTACTTC

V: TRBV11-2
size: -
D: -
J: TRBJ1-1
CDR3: CASSLEGAGWTEAFF
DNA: TGTGCCAGCAGCTTAGAGGGGGCTGGGTGGACTGAAGCTTTCTTT

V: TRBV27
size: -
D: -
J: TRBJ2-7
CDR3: CASSPNQGHVAYEQYF
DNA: TGTGCCAGCTCGCCCAATCAAGGACACGTAGCCTACGAGCAGTACTTC

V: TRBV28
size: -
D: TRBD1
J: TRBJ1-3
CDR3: CASSQTGGENTIYF
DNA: TGTGCCAGCAGCCAGACAGGGGGCGAAAACACCATATATTTT

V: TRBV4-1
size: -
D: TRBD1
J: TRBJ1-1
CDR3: CASSQGWDRRTEAFF
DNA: TGCGCCAGCAGCCAAGGGTGGGACAGGAGAACTGAAGCTTTCTTT

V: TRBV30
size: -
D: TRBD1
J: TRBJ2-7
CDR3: CAWSVLRQGAYEQYF
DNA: TGTGCCTGGAGTGTACTCCGACAGGGGGCTTACGAGCAGTACTTC

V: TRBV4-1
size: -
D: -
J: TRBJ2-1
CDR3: CASSQEEGVREQFF
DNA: TGCGCCAGCAGCCAAGAAGAGGGTGTGCGGGAGCAGTTCTTC

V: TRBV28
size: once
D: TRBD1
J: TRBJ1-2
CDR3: CASSYTRQGQLGGYTF
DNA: TGTGCCAGCAGTTATACCCGACAGGGACAGTTAGGTGGCTACACCTTC

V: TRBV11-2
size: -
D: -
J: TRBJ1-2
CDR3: CASSLGVGQGHKGYGYTF
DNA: TGTGCCAGCAGCTTAGGGGTCGGTCAGGGGCATAAGGGCTATGGCTACACCTTC

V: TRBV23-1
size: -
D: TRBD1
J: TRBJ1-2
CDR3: CASSIRRGNYGYTF
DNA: TGCGCCAGCAGCATTCGCAGGGGGAACTATGGCTACACCTTC

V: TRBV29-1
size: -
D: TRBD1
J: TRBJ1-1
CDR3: CSVVAQGANEAFF
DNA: TGCAGCGTGGTGGCACAGGGGGCTAATGAAGCTTTCTTT

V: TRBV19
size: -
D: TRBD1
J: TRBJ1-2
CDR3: CASSIYAGTAHGYTF
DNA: TGTGCCAGTAGTATTTATGCCGGGACAGCCCATGGCTACACCTTC

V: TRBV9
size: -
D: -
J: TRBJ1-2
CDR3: CASSKGGYGYTF
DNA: TGTGCCAGCAGCAAGGGGGGCTATGGCTACACCTTC

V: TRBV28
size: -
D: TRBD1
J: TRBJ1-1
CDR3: CASSSLMEGALTEAFF
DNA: TGTGCCAGCAGTTCTTTGATGGAGGGGGCTTTAACTGAAGCTTTCTTT

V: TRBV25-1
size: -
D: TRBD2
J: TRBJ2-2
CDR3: CASSESGGTGELFF
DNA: TGTGCCAGCAGTGAATCGGGGGGCACCGGGGAGCTGTTTTTT

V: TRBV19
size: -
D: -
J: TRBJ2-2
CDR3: CASSSLGDSHHPGELFF
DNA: TGTGCCAGTAGTAGTCTCGGAGACAGTCATCACCCGGGGGAGCTGTTTTTT

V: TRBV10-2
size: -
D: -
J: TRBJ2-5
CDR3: CASRLDETQYF
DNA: TGCGCCAGCAGACTTGACGAGACCCAGTACTTC

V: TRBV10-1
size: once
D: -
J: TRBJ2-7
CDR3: CASGPPENEQYF
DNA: TGCGCCAGCGGCCCCCCCGAAAACGAGCAGTACTTC

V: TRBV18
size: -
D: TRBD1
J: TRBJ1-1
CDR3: CASSLPGQGNTEAFF
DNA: TGTGCCAGCTCACTTCCGGGACAGGGGAACACTGAAGCTTTCTTT